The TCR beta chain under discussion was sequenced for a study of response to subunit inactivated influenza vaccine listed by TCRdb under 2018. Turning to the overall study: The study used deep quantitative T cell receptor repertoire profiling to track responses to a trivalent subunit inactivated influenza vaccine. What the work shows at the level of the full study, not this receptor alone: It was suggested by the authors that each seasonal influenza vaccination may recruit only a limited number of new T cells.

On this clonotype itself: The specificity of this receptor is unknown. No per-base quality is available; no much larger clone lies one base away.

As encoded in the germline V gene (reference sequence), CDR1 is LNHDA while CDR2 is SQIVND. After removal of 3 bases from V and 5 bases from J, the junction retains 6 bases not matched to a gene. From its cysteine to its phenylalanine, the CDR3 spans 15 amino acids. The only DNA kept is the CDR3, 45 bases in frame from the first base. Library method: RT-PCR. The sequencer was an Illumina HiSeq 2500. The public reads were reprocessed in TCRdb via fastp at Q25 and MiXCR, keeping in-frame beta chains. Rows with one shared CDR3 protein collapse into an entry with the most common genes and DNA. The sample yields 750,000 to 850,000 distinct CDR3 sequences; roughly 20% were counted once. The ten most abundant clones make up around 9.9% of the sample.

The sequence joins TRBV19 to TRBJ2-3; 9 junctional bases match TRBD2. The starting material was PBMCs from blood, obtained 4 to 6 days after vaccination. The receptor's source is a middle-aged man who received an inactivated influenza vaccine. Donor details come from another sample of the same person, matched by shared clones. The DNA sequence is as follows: TGTGCCAGTAGTATCCTCCTAGCGGGAAGAGATACGCAGTATTTT. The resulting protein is CASSILLAGRDTQYF.